This entry lists 29 T cell receptor beta chains sequenced from one sample in a study of post-analysis software for immune sequencing data. Study-level results: With TRBV5-6, TRBV5-1 and TRBV20-1 included, roughly five TRBV segments were more frequent in patients than in controls.

Researchers reported that TCR beta cDNA libraries carried unique molecular identifiers. TCRdb reprocessed the PCR reads with MiXCR, giving one entry per CDR3 protein. The repertoire consists of about 770,000 distinct CDR3 sequences, with more than 45% occurring once and the leading ten covering approximately 5%. These TCRs are of unknown antigen specificity. Sequencing was carried out using blood. The receptors were gathered from a girl under 18 with multiple sclerosis.

This clonotype came up a few times. This chain joins TRBV6-2 or TRBV6-3 and TRBJ1-2; D remains unclear. CDR1 is MNHEY and CDR2 is SVGEGT in the germline V gene. V lost 6 bases and J lost 3, with 17 bases in between. The CDR3 extends over 15 amino acids. CDR3 nucleotides: TGTGCCAGCAGCCGACGGAGGACGGAAGACTATGGCTACACCTTC. Encoded protein: CASSRRRTEDYGYTF.

The chain carries TRBV2 and TRBJ2-4, with 7 bases fitting TRBD2. V shed 0 bases, J shed 6 bases, and the junction held 8 bases outside the gene matches. Germline V CDR1 and CDR2: SNHLY, FYNNEI. This CDR3 is built from 16 residues. The CDR3: CASSEALWGGRNIQYF. CDR3 DNA: TGTGCCAGCAGTGAAGCCCTATGGGGCGGGAGAAACATTCAGTACTTC. Full variable domain (missing parts from reference TRBV2 and TRBJ2-4): EPEVTQTPSHQVTQMGQEVILRCVPISNHLYFYWYRQILGQKVEFLVSFYNNEISEKSEIFDDQFSVERPDGSNFTLKIRSTKLEDSAMYFCASSEALWGGRNIQYFGAGTRLSVL.

CDR3 DNA sequence: TGTGCCACCAGTGCCACGTCGGGGTATGGCTACACCTTC. It translates to CATSATSGYGYTF. The chain joins TRBV24-1 to TRBJ1-2; D gene ambiguous. Per germline, CDR1 KGHDR and CDR2 SFDVKD. V was clipped by 5 bases and J by 5 bases, with 11 bases between them. The CDR3 has 13 amino acids.

In this sample, this clonotype turned up once. V usage is TRBV6-6 and J usage is TRBJ2-7, with D possibly TRBD2 on 5 matching bases. CDR1 and CDR2 from the germline V gene are MNHNY and SVGAGI (reference sequence). There are 12 residues in the CDR3. Trimming took off 0 bases at V and 12 bases at J, with 12 bases between the two ends. The DNA for the CDR3 is TGTGCCAGCAGTTACTCTCCCAGCGGTGGGTACTTC. Translated, it gives CASSYSPSGGYF.

The chain couples TRBV7-9 to TRBJ2-3; TRBD1 matches 9 bases. V shed 10 bases, J shed 2 bases, and the junction held 7 bases outside the gene matches. CDR1 and CDR2 from the germline V gene are SEHNR and FQNEAQ (reference sequence). The CDR3 runs to 14 residues. In DNA form, the CDR3 reads TGTGCCAAGCAAGGGGACAGGGACACAGATACGCAGTATTTT. Amino acids: CAKQGDRDTDTQYF.

There are a few counts of this clonotype. The chain employs TRBV4-1 and TRBJ1-2; 7 positions agree with TRBD1. The germline CDR1 and CDR2 sequences are MGHRA and YSYEKL. The V segment lost 0 bases and the J segment 3 bases; nucleotides outside the gene matches: 10. The CDR3 totals 17 residues. This CDR3 is CASSQEGTAVIYYGYTF. In nucleotides, the CDR3 is TGCGCCAGCAGCCAAGAAGGGACAGCCGTCATTTACTATGGCTACACCTTC.

The chain carries TRBV27 and TRBJ2-7; D remains ambiguous. Trimming stripped 2 bases from V and 3 bases from J, with 8 bases between. Germline V lookup: CDR1 MNHEY, CDR2 SMNVEV (reference sequence). The CDR3 contains 13 residues. The CDR3 region is CASSLRANYEQYF. The CDR3 DNA sequence: TGTGCCAGCAGTTTACGCGCTAACTACGAGCAGTACTTC.

There are a few counts of this clonotype. The V call is TRBV20-1, the J call TRBJ2-1, with D hard to call. This CDR3 comprises 10 residues. CDR1 and CDR2 (germline): DFQATT, SNEGSKA (reference sequence). V was trimmed by 3 bases and J by 10 bases, leaving 7 bases between them. For the CDR3, the DNA is TGCAGTGCTAGCCCGTGGGAGCAGTTCTTC. Its translation: CSASPWEQFF.

This clonotype was observed a single time. J is TRBJ2-7 and V is TRBV4-3; D is unresolved. The CDR3 consists of 13 residues. CDR1 LGHNA and CDR2 YSLEER come from the germline V gene. Trimming shortened V by 1 base and J by 5 bases, and 9 bases separated the two germline ends. The DNA of the CDR3 is TGCGCCAGCAGCCAAGCGCCGTCTAACGAGCAGTACTTC. Residues: CASSQAPSNEQYF.

This clonotype was detected a few times. The gene calls are TRBV6-5 and TRBJ1-2, with D unclear. The CDR3 spans 18 residues. Germline loops: CDR1 MNHEY, CDR2 SVGAGI. The germline V and J ends were trimmed by 0 bases and 8 bases, with 25 bases remaining between them. The CDR3 region has the DNA TGTGCCAGCAGTTACTCGAGGGAAAAGGGTAAGAGTGGGTACGGCTACACCTTC. Amino acid sequence: CASSYSREKGKSGYGYTF.

This clonotype was detected once. A read error may produce the germline difference seen at one junction end. The chain has TRBV27 and TRBJ2-3; maybe TRBD1 (6 bases). Germline V gene data show CDR1 as MNHEY and CDR2 as SMNVEV (reference sequence). This CDR3 spans 17 amino acids. The CDR3 here is CAGSFLGQIVPTDTQYF. The CDR3 DNA reads TGTGCCGGCAGTTTCCTAGGACAGATCGTGCCCACAGATACGCAGTATTTT.

DNA of the CDR3: TGTGCCAGCGGGGGTGGCAGCGTAACCTACAATGAGCAGTTCTTC. It codes for CASGGGSVTYNEQFF. The chain recombines TRBV2 with TRBJ2-1; D may be TRBD1 or TRBD2 (5 bases each). Trimming stripped 8 bases from V and 2 bases from J, with 16 bases between. Germline V gene lookup returns CDR1 SNHLY and CDR2 FYNNEI. The CDR3 is 15 amino acids.

The J gene is TRBJ1-1, the V gene TRBV5-4; TRBD1 matches 7 bases. In germline, CDR1 is SGHNT, CDR2 YYREEE (reference sequence). The CDR3 length is 15 residues. The V segment lost 0 bases and the J segment 3 bases; nucleotides outside the gene matches: 5. CDR3 nucleotides: TGTGCCAGCAGCTTGGTGTCCAGGGGGGACACTGAAGCTTTCTTT. Protein: CASSLVSRGDTEAFF.

This clonotype was observed a handful of times. The chain carries TRBV7-9 and TRBJ2-7; maybe TRBD1 (6 bases). The CDR3 covers 16 residues. Looked up from germline, CDR1 is SEHNR and CDR2 is FQNEAQ (reference sequence). V lost 0 bases, J lost 2 bases, and 14 bases lay in between. In DNA, the CDR3 is TGTGCCAGCAGCTTAGCAACGACAGGAATTACCTACGAGCAGTACTTC. It codes for CASSLATTGITYEQYF.

This chain uses TRBV5-5 with TRBJ2-7; D is ambiguous. Germline V CDR1 and CDR2: SGHKS, YYEKEE (reference sequence). Trimming cost V 6 bases and J 3 bases, with 22 bases left between them. This CDR3 region has 16 residues. In DNA, the CDR3 is TGTGCCAGCAACCCCGGCGGTGGCTTTTCAGTCTACGAGCAGTACTTC. It encodes CASNPGGGFSVYEQYF.

This chain joins TRBV4-3 and TRBJ2-1; D unclear. This CDR3 spans 14 amino acids. V was clipped by 0 bases and J by 6 bases, with 9 bases between them. Germline assignment: CDR1 LGHNA and CDR2 YSLEER. The CDR3 sequence: CASSQDGDFNEQFF. The DNA of the CDR3 is TGCGCCAGCAGCCAAGACGGCGACTTCAATGAGCAGTTCTTC.

V usage is TRBV6-5 and J usage is TRBJ2-7; 7 nucleotides line up with TRBD2. The V segment lost 0 bases and the J segment 2 bases; nucleotides outside the gene matches: 7. This CDR3 is built from 16 residues. Per the germline V gene, CDR1 is MNHEY and CDR2 is SVGAGI. CDR3 in amino acids: CASSYSSSGLAYEQYF. CDR3 DNA sequence: TGTGCCAGCAGTTACTCGAGTAGCGGGTTAGCCTACGAGCAGTACTTC.

The CDR3 spells CASSPLWGEGANTEAFF. The CDR3 bases are TGTGCCAGCAGCCCATTATGGGGTGAGGGGGCGAACACTGAAGCTTTCTTT. This rearrangement joins TRBV7-9 to TRBJ1-1; the match to TRBD1 covers 7 bases. The length of the CDR3 is 17 residues. Per germline, CDR1 SEHNR and CDR2 FQNEAQ (reference sequence). J was trimmed by 1 base and V by 5 bases; bases with no gene match: 13.

This clonotype was counted between two and nine times. The chain has TRBV7-8 and TRBJ2-7; 8 nucleotides match TRBD1. Trimming at V came to 5 bases and at J to 1 base, leaving 7 bases not matched to a gene. The CDR3 is 15 residues long. Per the germline V gene, CDR1 is SGHVS and CDR2 is FQNEAQ. The CDR3 sequence is CASSLQGGASYEQYF. CDR3 DNA sequence: TGTGCCAGCAGCCTACAGGGGGGTGCGTCCTACGAGCAGTACTTC.

CDR3 DNA sequence: TGCAGTGCTAGAGAAGGACTAGCAGACTCGTACCAAGAGACCCAGTACTTC. Encoded protein: CSAREGLADSYQETQYF. This chain joins TRBV20-1 and TRBJ2-5, with 8 nucleotides matching TRBD2. The germline V gene encodes CDR1 DFQATT and CDR2 SNEGSKA (reference sequence). The CDR3 has 17 residues. The ends lost 0 bases at V and 0 bases at J; junction bases unmatched: 9.

The V and J genes are TRBV6-2 or TRBV6-3 and TRBJ2-1; no clear D gene. The CDR3 totals 13 residues. Germline lookup yields CDR1 MNHEY and CDR2 SVGEGT. Trimming cost V 2 bases and J 6 bases, with 8 bases left between them. The CDR3, as DNA: TGTGCCAGCAGTTACCGGGTGGGCAATGAGCAGTTCTTC. It is translated as CASSYRVGNEQFF.

The chain has TRBV4-3 and TRBJ2-7, with 7 positions matching TRBD2. The CDR3 extends over 17 amino acids. Germline assignment: CDR1 LGHNA and CDR2 YSLEER. V lost 2 bases and J lost 4; bases outside the gene matches: 14. The DNA for the CDR3 is TGCGCCAGCAGCCAATCCAATACCGGGACTACCGCATACGAGCAGTACTTC. Translated: CASSQSNTGTTAYEQYF.

This clonotype was counted only a few times. This chain connects TRBV29-1 to TRBJ2-3, with TRBD1 identical over 9 bases. CDR1 and CDR2 (germline): SQVTM, ANQGSEA. The junction had 2 bases not matched to a gene; V was cut back by 6 bases and J by 4 bases. The CDR3 totals 12 residues. CDR3 loop: CSVGQGPDTQYF. In DNA, the CDR3 is TGCAGCGTGGGACAGGGCCCAGATACGCAGTATTTT.

This clonotype was observed a handful of times. The rearrangement links TRBV11-2 to TRBJ2-5, with 8 bases aligning to TRBD1. The CDR3 has 15 amino acids. CDR1 is SGHAT and CDR2 is FQNNGV in the germline V gene. Trimming cost V 8 bases and J 5 bases; bases outside gene matches: 13. CDR3 bases: TGTGCCAGCCATCGCAGGCCAGGGGGCCACGAGACCCAGTACTTC. Translation gives CASHRRPGGHETQYF.

The chain is built from TRBV3-1 and TRBJ2-7; D is possibly TRBD2 (5 bases). The germline V and J ends were trimmed by 0 bases and 0 bases, with 12 bases remaining between them. CDR3 size: 16 residues. Looked up from germline, CDR1 is LGHDT and CDR2 is YNNKEL (reference sequence). Here the CDR3 reads CASSQDFDAGSYEQYF. The DNA of the CDR3 is TGTGCCAGCAGCCAAGATTTTGACGCGGGCTCCTACGAGCAGTACTTC.

The rearrangement uses TRBV29-1 and TRBJ2-5; a possible D gene is TRBD2 (6 bases). CDR1 is SQVTM and CDR2 is ANQGSEA in the germline V gene. V lost 7 bases to trimming and J lost 4 bases, with 13 bases between them. The CDR3 runs to 12 residues. The CDR3 here is CSAHSGGETQYF. DNA for the CDR3: TGCAGCGCCCACTCCGGGGGAGAGACCCAGTACTTC. The full variable domain, with the rest looked up from reference TRBV29-1 and TRBJ2-5, is SAVISQKPSRDICQRGTSLTIQCQVDSQVTMMFWYRQQPGQSLTLIATANQGSEATYESGFVIDKFPISRPNLTFSTLTVSNMSPEDSSIYLCSAHSGGETQYFGPGTRLLVL.

Ten or more counts support this clonotype. At one of its ends the junction is not consistent with the germline gene, which may arise from a read error. This chain connects TRBV5-1 to TRBJ2-7; TRBD2 matches 14 bases. Per germline, CDR1 SGHRS and CDR2 YFSETQ. This CDR3 is 14 amino acids long. This CDR3 is CASSGTSGSYEQYF. For the CDR3, the DNA is TGTGCCAGCAGCGGGACTAGCGGGAGTTACGAGCAGTACTTC.

This rearrangement joins TRBV6-2 or TRBV6-3 to TRBJ2-3, with D possibly matching TRBD1 (5 bases). Germline loops: CDR1 MNHEY, CDR2 SVGEGT. The V end was cut by 2 bases, the J end by 4 bases, with 7 bases between. The CDR3 loop spans 13 amino acids. The CDR3 reads CASSYQGSDTQYF. CDR3 DNA sequence: TGTGCCAGCAGTTACCAGGGATCAGATACGCAGTATTTT.

This rearrangement joins TRBV6-5 to TRBJ2-7; 7 bases are shared with TRBD1. V shed 6 bases, J shed 3 bases, and the junction held 8 bases outside the gene matches. The CDR3 has 14 amino acids. CDR1 is MNHEY, CDR2 SVGAGI, per germline. The DNA for the CDR3 is TGTGCCAGCAGCCCGACAGGGACCCTCTACGAGCAGTACTTC. This sequence encodes CASSPTGTLYEQYF.